The rows below give T cell receptor beta chains drawn from one sample of a study of cytomegalovirus exposure and HLA in healthy donors. Profiling relied on immunoSEQ multiplex PCR, and the TCRdb table lists in-frame clones only, not all of them. This table holds more than 200,000 clones. Sequencing input: PBMCs. All receptors derive from a woman aged 30 to 39 in good health and CMV-seropositive. Each CDR3 is given with its conserved first and last residue. The order of the fields is D gene, V gene, J gene, CDR3 DNA, CDR3 protein. D genes are given only for firm matches.

D: NA; V: TRBV10-2; J: TRBJ2-7; DNA: TGCGCCAGCAGTCGGACTCAGACACTCTCCTACGAGCAGTACTTC; CDR3: CASSRTQTLSYEQYF
D: NA; V: TRBV6-4; J: TRBJ2-7; DNA: TGTGCCAGCAGGGGCGACAGGCCCCCCTACGAGCAGTACTTC; CDR3: CASRGDRPPYEQYF
D: NA; V: TRBV7-2; J: TRBJ1-2; DNA: TGTGCCAGCAGCAACTACCAGGGGAGTGGCGGCTACACCTTC; CDR3: CASSNYQGSGGYTF
D: TRBD1; V: TRBV15; J: TRBJ1-5; DNA: TGTGCCACCCAGACAGGGGGGAATCAGCCCCAGCATTTT; CDR3: CATQTGGNQPQHF
D: TRBD2; V: TRBV27; J: TRBJ2-7; DNA: TGTGCCAGCAGTTACATCCCCCTCGGGGCGGGAGAGCGCGAGCAGTACTTC; CDR3: CASSYIPLGAGEREQYF
D: NA; V: TRBV14; J: TRBJ1-3; DNA: TGTGCCAGCAGCCAAGTACACTCTGGAAACACCATATATTTT; CDR3: CASSQVHSGNTIYF
D: NA; V: TRBV9; J: TRBJ1-1; DNA: TGTGCCAGCAGCGGTCTCCCCAAAGGGGGATCAGCAGCTTTCTTT; CDR3: CASSGLPKGGSAAFF
D: NA; V: TRBV7-7; J: TRBJ2-4; DNA: TGTTTTGGCCTACCTGGGACACACAAAAACATTCAGTACTTC; CDR3: CFGLPGTHKNIQYF
D: TRBD1; V: TRBV10-3; J: TRBJ2-1; DNA: TGTGCCATCAAGGGGACAGGGGAGAATGAGCAGTTCTTC; CDR3: CAIKGTGENEQFF
D: TRBD1; V: TRBV19; J: TRBJ1-2; DNA: TGTGCCAGTAGTATAGACCACAGGGGGCCGACCGATGGCTACACCTTC; CDR3: CASSIDHRGPTDGYTF
D: NA; V: TRBV28; J: TRBJ1-4; DNA: TGTGCCAGCAGTGAGACAGGTCAGAAGTATGAAAAACTGTTTTTT; CDR3: CASSETGQKYEKLFF
D: TRBD1; V: TRBV19; J: TRBJ2-2; DNA: TGTGCCAGTAGTATTAGGGGGCGAACCGGGGAGCTGTTTTTT; CDR3: CASSIRGRTGELFF
D: TRBD1; V: TRBV6-1; J: TRBJ2-5; DNA: TGTGCCAGCAGTGGACCGGGACAGGGCTCCCCGACCCAGTACTTC; CDR3: CASSGPGQGSPTQYF
D: NA; V: TRBV6-1; J: TRBJ2-2; DNA: TGTGCCAGCTGCGCGATGTTTGCGAACACCGGGGAGCTGTTTTTT; CDR3: CASCAMFANTGELFF
D: TRBD2; V: TRBV7-2; J: TRBJ2-7; DNA: TGTGCCAGCAGTCCGGCGGGGGACTTGGCTTTGGAGCAGTACTTC; CDR3: CASSPAGDLALEQYF
D: TRBD1; V: TRBV6-6; J: TRBJ2-7; DNA: TGTGCCAGCAGTTCCCAACTGGGGCAGGGGGCCTACGAGCAGTACTTC; CDR3: CASSSQLGQGAYEQYF
D: NA; V: TRBV6-5; J: TRBJ2-1; DNA: TGTGCCAGCAGTTCCATCATCTACAATGAGCAGTTCTTC; CDR3: CASSSIIYNEQFF
D: TRBD2; V: TRBV30; J: TRBJ2-1; DNA: TGTGCCTGGAGTGTACCCCAGCGGGAGATTACTGAGCAGTTCTTC; CDR3: CAWSVPQREITEQFF
D: TRBD1; V: TRBV5-1; J: TRBJ2-1; DNA: TGCGCCAGCAGTCCGGACAGGGGCAATCTCAATGAGCAGTTCTTC; CDR3: CASSPDRGNLNEQFF
D: TRBD1; V: TRBV29-1; J: TRBJ1-2; DNA: TGCAGCGTGAAGACAGGGGTCGGCTACACCTTC; CDR3: CSVKTGVGYTF
D: NA; V: TRBV6-1; J: TRBJ1-5; DNA: TGTGCCAGCAGTAGACTCGGGGAGTGGCAGCCCCAGCATTTT; CDR3: CASSRLGEWQPQHF
D: NA; V: TRBV5-6; J: TRBJ1-2; DNA: TGTGCCAGCAGCTTGGCTCAGGGGAGCTATGGCTACACCTTC; CDR3: CASSLAQGSYGYTF
D: NA; V: TRBV10-3; J: TRBJ2-6; DNA: TGTGCCACCTCAGGGTCTGGGGCCAACGTCCTGACTTTC; CDR3: CATSGSGANVLTF
D: TRBD2; V: TRBV10-3; J: TRBJ2-2; DNA: TGTGCCATCAGGGACCACTGGACTAGCGGGAGGAGAGACACCGGGGAGCTGTTTTTT; CDR3: CAIRDHWTSGRRDTGELFF
D: TRBD2; V: TRBV28; J: TRBJ2-1; DNA: TGTGCCAGTGCTCTAGCGGGATTCTATGAGCAGTTCTTC; CDR3: CASALAGFYEQFF
D: TRBD2; V: TRBV7-2; J: TRBJ2-2; DNA: TGTGCCAGCAGCCGGACTAGCGGCTACACCGGGGAGCTGTTTTTT; CDR3: CASSRTSGYTGELFF
D: NA; V: TRBV5-1; J: TRBJ2-7; DNA: TGCGCCAGCAGCTTGCCTAGTAGCAGCGAGCAGTACTTC; CDR3: CASSLPSSSEQYF
D: NA; V: TRBV7-9; J: TRBJ2-3; DNA: TGTGCCAGCAGCTTCCTTTACACAGATACGCAGTATTTT; CDR3: CASSFLYTDTQYF
D: NA; V: TRBV5-1; J: TRBJ1-1; DNA: TGCGCCAGCGGGATTAATACAGGGAAGACTGAAGCTTTCTTT; CDR3: CASGINTGKTEAFF
D: TRBD1; V: TRBV9; J: TRBJ2-7; DNA: TGTGCCAGCAGCGGAACCGGGACAGACTACGAGCAGTACTTC; CDR3: CASSGTGTDYEQYF
D: TRBD2; V: TRBV30; J: TRBJ2-1; DNA: TGTGCCTGGAGGGGTCTAGCGGGGAATGAGCAGTTCTTC; CDR3: CAWRGLAGNEQFF
D: TRBD2; V: TRBV5-6; J: TRBJ2-2; DNA: TGTGCCAGCAGCTTAGGGACTAGCTCCACCGGGGAGCTGTTTTTT; CDR3: CASSLGTSSTGELFF
D: NA; V: TRBV18; J: TRBJ1-1; DNA: TGTGCCAGCTCACCTGGAGTTTCCCCCAGCCTTATGAACACTGAAGCTTTCTTT; CDR3: CASSPGVSPSLMNTEAFF
D: TRBD1; V: TRBV6-1; J: TRBJ1-1; DNA: TGTGCCAGCAGTGAGTGGCAGGGGGCGAGGGACACTGAAGCTTTCTTT; CDR3: CASSEWQGARDTEAFF
D: TRBD1; V: TRBV10-3; J: TRBJ2-2; DNA: TGTGCCATCAGCAAGGGACAGGGGGCCCCCTCCACCGGGGAGCTGTTTTTT; CDR3: CAISKGQGAPSTGELFF
D: TRBD2; V: TRBV9; J: TRBJ2-1; DNA: TGTGCCAGCACCCCCTCCACCCAGGCTAGCGGGGAAATCTACAATGAGCAGTTCTTC; CDR3: CASTPSTQASGEIYNEQFF
D: TRBD1; V: TRBV29-1; J: TRBJ1-2; DNA: TGCAGCGTCGACAGGGTCGGCTATGGCTACACCTTC; CDR3: CSVDRVGYGYTF
D: TRBD1; V: TRBV5-4; J: TRBJ1-2; DNA: TGTGCCAGCAGCTTGGGGGGATCAGGGGGGCACTATGGCTACACCTTC; CDR3: CASSLGGSGGHYGYTF
D: TRBD1; V: TRBV27; J: TRBJ1-2; DNA: TGTGCCAGCAAACCGACAGGGAGAGGGTATGGCTACACCTTC; CDR3: CASKPTGRGYGYTF
D: NA; V: TRBV7-2; J: TRBJ2-2; DNA: TGTGCCAGCAGCTTAGAGTCTACAGGGACCGGGGAGCTGTTTTTT; CDR3: CASSLESTGTGELFF
D: NA; V: TRBV5-1; J: TRBJ1-1; DNA: TGCGCCAGCAGCTGGACGCAGGGTGTTGGGATAGAAGCTTTCTTT; CDR3: CASSWTQGVGIEAFF
D: TRBD1; V: TRBV7-2; J: TRBJ2-7; DNA: TGTGCCAGCAGCTTCCTCTTCGGGACAGGGGGCTACGAGCAGTACTTC; CDR3: CASSFLFGTGGYEQYF
D: NA; V: TRBV7-2; J: TRBJ2-1; DNA: TGTGCCAGCAGCTTAGCGGCCCTCAATGAGCAGTTCTTC; CDR3: CASSLAALNEQFF
D: NA; V: TRBV14; J: TRBJ2-1; DNA: TGTGCCAGCAGCCCTAGCCCCTCCGGGGAGCAGTTCTTC; CDR3: CASSPSPSGEQFF
D: TRBD1; V: TRBV28; J: TRBJ2-7; DNA: TGTGCCAGCAGTTCCGCAGGGACAGGGGCCTACGAGCAGTACTTC; CDR3: CASSSAGTGAYEQYF
D: TRBD2; V: TRBV4-1; J: TRBJ2-3; DNA: TGCGCCAGCAGCCAAACCGTTTGGGGGGGAGATACGCAGTATTTT; CDR3: CASSQTVWGGDTQYF
D: NA; V: TRBV7-6; J: TRBJ2-7; DNA: TGTGCCAGCAGCTTAGGACAGGCTCCCCACGAGCAGTACTTC; CDR3: CASSLGQAPHEQYF
D: TRBD1; V: TRBV6-5; J: TRBJ1-1; DNA: TGTGCCAGCAGTTACCGAAACAGGGGGGGCACTGAAGCTTTCTTT; CDR3: CASSYRNRGGTEAFF
D: NA; V: TRBV7-9; J: TRBJ2-1; DNA: TGTGCCAGCAGCTTAGTCTCCCTAGGTTATGAGCAGTTCTTC; CDR3: CASSLVSLGYEQFF
D: TRBD2; V: TRBV23-1; J: TRBJ2-7; DNA: TGCGCCAGCAGTCAATCAGGTCCGGGGGGTCGAGACAAGGCCTTCGAGCAGTACTTC; CDR3: CASSQSGPGGRDKAFEQYF
D: NA; V: TRBV2; J: TRBJ1-1; DNA: TGTGCCAGCAGAACAGAACTGAACACTGAAGCTTTCTTT; CDR3: CASRTELNTEAFF